This is a list of T cell receptor beta chains from one sample in a study of PD-1 blockade in mismatch repair-deficient tumors. Sequencing was performed with immunoSEQ multiplex PCR; in TCRdb, only in-frame clones are kept and a portion is missing. The sample records 120,000 or so clones, about nine tenths being singletons. Sequenced material: peripheral blood, taken 70 to 72 weeks after starting pembrolizumab. The receptors stem from an adult with mismatch repair-deficient cancer. Both conserved end residues are part of each CDR3. The D gene is left open where the match is weak. Expanded clones are given a class, and other clones once, few, many or no size at all.

J gene | V gene | clone size | D gene | CDR3 DNA | CDR3 protein
TRBJ2-1 | TRBV7-9 | NA | NA | TGTGCCAGCAGCTTGGGACGGACTGAGCAGTTCTTC | CASSLGRTEQFF
TRBJ1-1 | TRBV5-4 | NA | TRBD1 | TGTGCCAGCAGCCAAGGACAGGGGGTAGGGAACACTGAAGCTTTCTTT | CASSQGQGVGNTEAFF
TRBJ1-1 | TRBV7-2 | once | NA | TGTGCCAGCAGCTTGGGCCCCCCGGGGGAAGCTTTCTTT | CASSLGPPGEAFF
TRBJ1-4 | TRBV10-3 | NA | TRBD1 | TGTGCCATCAGTGAGGACAGGGATGGAGAAAAACTGTTTTTT | CAISEDRDGEKLFF
TRBJ2-3 | TRBV7-9 | NA | NA | TGTGCCAGCAGCTCCACGGGGACAAACGATCACACAGATACGCAGTATTTT | CASSSTGTNDHTDTQYF
TRBJ2-2 | TRBV7-9 | NA | NA | TGTGCCAGCAGCCTGAGCTCCACCGGGGAGCTGTTTTTT | CASSLSSTGELFF
TRBJ2-5 | TRBV7-9 | once | NA | TGTGCCAGCAGCTTAGGACAGGTCCAAGAGACCCAGTACTTC | CASSLGQVQETQYF
TRBJ2-2 | TRBV15 | NA | NA | TGTGCCACCAGCAGAGATTTAGGAAGACCGAACACCGGGGAGCTGTTTTTT | CATSRDLGRPNTGELFF
TRBJ2-5 | TRBV13 | NA | TRBD2 | TGTGCCAGCAGCTATAGCGGGACCGGGGAGACCCAGTACTTC | CASSYSGTGETQYF
TRBJ1-1 | TRBV10-3 | once | TRBD1 | TGTGCCATCAGTGACCCAGGGGGGGTTAGTCGAGAAGCTTTCTTT | CAISDPGGVSREAFF
TRBJ2-3 | TRBV9 | NA | NA | TGTGCCAGCAGCCCCGCAGGGCGGGCCACAGATACGCAGTATTTT | CASSPAGRATDTQYF
TRBJ1-1 | TRBV11-2 | NA | NA | TGTGCCAGCAGCTTGGGGCAGCATGAAGCTTTCTTT | CASSLGQHEAFF
TRBJ2-7 | TRBV11-1 | once | TRBD1 | TGTGCCAGCAGCCCTTACAGGGGGGTATACGAGCAGTACTTC | CASSPYRGVYEQYF
TRBJ2-1 | TRBV21-1 | once | NA | TGTGCCAGCAGTAACCAGATGGGGGGCAGAGCCCCCTCCTACAATGAGCAGTTCTTC | CASSNQMGGRAPSYNEQFF
TRBJ2-2 | TRBV5-1 | NA | NA | TGCGCCAGCAGCTCCCCGGGGTCAGGGGAGCTGTTTTTT | CASSSPGSGELFF
TRBJ2-2 | TRBV7-9 | NA | TRBD1 | TGTGCCAGCAGCATAGAACAGGGGCCCGGGGAGCTGTTTTTT | CASSIEQGPGELFF
TRBJ2-7 | TRBV4-1 | NA | NA | TGCGCCAGCAGCCAAACGGACGCCTACGAGCAGTACTTC | CASSQTDAYEQYF
TRBJ2-5 | TRBV7-2 | NA | TRBD2 | TGTGCCAGCAGCTTCACCGGGACTAGACAAGAGACCCAGTACTTC | CASSFTGTRQETQYF
TRBJ2-2 | TRBV6-4 | many | TRBD2 | TGTGCCAGCAGTGAAGCGGGAGACACCGGGGAGCTGTTTTTT | CASSEAGDTGELFF
TRBJ2-3 | TRBV5-1 | once | NA | TGCGCCAGCAGCTTGAATCAGGGCGGGGATACGCAGTATTTT | CASSLNQGGDTQYF
TRBJ2-3 | TRBV28 | NA | TRBD2 | TGTGCCAGCAGTTTATCGGGACTAGCGGGAAGCACAGATACGCAGTATTTT | CASSLSGLAGSTDTQYF
TRBJ2-2 | TRBV7-9 | NA | TRBD2 | TGTGCCAGCAGCCCAAACCAGGGGACTAGCGGGACCGGGGAGCTGTTTTTT | CASSPNQGTSGTGELFF
TRBJ2-7 | TRBV28 | NA | TRBD2 | TGTGCCAGCAGGGATGAGACTAGCACCTACGAGCAGTACTTC | CASRDETSTYEQYF
TRBJ2-7 | TRBV13 | NA | TRBD1 | TGTGCCAGCAGCAGGACAGGGGGCGAGCAGTACTTC | CASSRTGGEQYF
TRBJ2-7 | TRBV6-5 | NA | TRBD1 | TGTGCCAGCAGTTACGGACAGGGGGCCTACGAGCAGTACTTC | CASSYGQGAYEQYF
TRBJ1-5 | TRBV6-6 | once | NA | TGTGCCAGCGCAAATGGGGATCAGCCCCAGCATTTT | CASANGDQPQHF
TRBJ2-5 | TRBV10-2 | NA | NA | TGCGCCAGCAGCCCGAGGCGGGACAAAGAGACCCAGTACTTC | CASSPRRDKETQYF
TRBJ2-2 | TRBV4-1 | few | TRBD1 | TGCGCCAGCAGCCAAGGAGTTTCAGGGGGTCGTACCGGGGAGCTGTTTTTT | CASSQGVSGGRTGELFF
TRBJ2-1 | TRBV27 | NA | TRBD2 | TGTGCCAGCAGTACTACCGGGACTAGCTCATATGGTGAGCAGTTCTTC | CASSTTGTSSYGEQFF
TRBJ2-1 | TRBV4-1 | NA | NA | TGCGCCAGCACCTTAAGATCGGGAGGACAGAATAACAATGAGCAGTTCTTC | CASTLRSGGQNNNEQFF
TRBJ1-2 | TRBV9 | NA | NA | TGTGCCAGCAGCGTAGGAGGGGGACAATATGGCTACACCTTC | CASSVGGGQYGYTF
TRBJ2-5 | TRBV19 | NA | NA | TGTGCCAGTAGTATAGGGCGGTTGAGTGAAACAGGGCGATGGGAGACCCAGTACTTC | CASSIGRLSETGRWETQYF
TRBJ2-2 | TRBV19 | NA | TRBD2 | TGTGCCAGTAGTACCTCCGGGACTAGCATGTCCACCGGGGAGCTGTTTTTT | CASSTSGTSMSTGELFF
TRBJ1-2 | TRBV19 | NA | NA | TGTGCCAGTAGACCAGGGAGGACTAACTATGGCTACACCTTC | CASRPGRTNYGYTF
TRBJ2-7 | TRBV9 | NA | NA | TGTGCCAGCAGCGTAGATTGGGGCGCGGGATACGAGCAGTACTTC | CASSVDWGAGYEQYF
TRBJ1-1 | TRBV4-1 | NA | TRBD1 | TGCGCCAGCAGCCATAAGGGGGCAGGGGACACTGAAGCTTTCTTT | CASSHKGAGDTEAFF
TRBJ2-7 | TRBV4-1 | NA | NA | TGCGCCAGCAGCCAGGGAATTTCGACCTACGAGCAGTACTTC | CASSQGISTYEQYF
TRBJ1-4 | TRBV11-2 | NA | NA | TGTGCCAGCAGCTTGGTCGGTAATGAAAAACTGTTTTTT | CASSLVGNEKLFF
TRBJ1-5 | TRBV12-5 | few | NA | TGTGCTAGTGGCAGTAGTGGGCCCCAGCATTTT | CASGSSGPQHF
TRBJ2-1 | TRBV4-2 | NA | TRBD2 | TGTGCCAGCAGCCAAGAAGAGCGGGAGGCTTACAATGAGCAGTTCTTC | CASSQEEREAYNEQFF
TRBJ2-3 | TRBV27 | NA | TRBD2 | TGTGCCAGCAGTTTTGCGGGGGGCACAGATACGCAGTATTTT | CASSFAGGTDTQYF
TRBJ2-1 | TRBV7-9 | once | NA | TGTGCCAGCAGCCTCTCTCTGCGCGCCTACAATGAGCAGTTCTTC | CASSLSLRAYNEQFF
TRBJ2-6 | TRBV10-3 | NA | NA | TGTGCCATCAGTGACAGGGCTGGGGCCAACGTCCTGACTTTC | CAISDRAGANVLTF
TRBJ2-3 | TRBV7-9 | NA | NA | TGTGCCAGCAGCTTCGTCCGCACAGATACGCAGTATTTT | CASSFVRTDTQYF
TRBJ1-1 | TRBV12-1 | NA | NA | TGTGCCAGCAGCAATTGGAGGGGGGGAGGGACTGAAGCTTTCTTT | CASSNWRGGGTEAFF
TRBJ2-7 | TRBV27 | NA | TRBD1 | TGTGCCAGCAGCCGACGACAGGCCAGGGGGTACGAGCAGTACTTC | CASSRRQARGYEQYF
TRBJ2-6 | TRBV2 | NA | TRBD1 | TGTGCCAGGAGGGGACAGGGGAGCTCTGGGGCCAACGTCCTGACTTTC | CARRGQGSSGANVLTF
TRBJ2-7 | TRBV7-2 | NA | NA | TGTGCCAGCAGCGCAGGGACCCCCTACGAGCAGTACTTC | CASSAGTPYEQYF
TRBJ2-3 | TRBV29-1 | NA | TRBD2 | TGCAGCGTCGGGACTAGCGGGAGGGCGGATACGCAGTATTTT | CSVGTSGRADTQYF
TRBJ2-5 | TRBV7-9 | NA | NA | TGTGCCAGCAGCCCGCCAGATGGGTCAGCAGTCCAGACCCAGTACTTC | CASSPPDGSAVQTQYF